One sample yielded the 19 T cell receptor beta chains listed below, sequenced in a study of T-cell reconstitution after alpha-beta-depleted transplantation in children. Construction of the TCRbeta library involved unique molecular identifiers. TCRdb passed the PCR reads through MiXCR, listing each CDR3 protein once. The data contain a few hundred thousand distinct CDR3 sequences, about 9.4% of them singletons. Sample: PBMCs, taken before TCRalphabeta/CD19-depleted stem cell transplant. The receptors originated from a boy under two years old with acute myeloid leukemia, due to receive a stem cell transplant.

V and J are TRBV30 and TRBJ1-2, with TRBD1 as a possible D gene (6 bases). The V gene lost 2 bases and the J gene lost 7 bases, with 8 bases spanning the gap. This CDR3 is 11 amino acids long. The germline V gene has CDR1 GTSNPN and CDR2 SVGIG (reference sequence). The CDR3 DNA follows: TGTGCCTGGAGTACAGGGCTTGGCTACACCTTC. Its translation is CAWSTGLGYTF. Supplemented by reference TRBV30 and TRBJ1-2, the full variable domain reads SQTIHQWPATLVQPVGSPLSLECTVEGTSNPNLYWYRQAAGRGLQLLFYSVGIGQISSEVPQNLSASRPQDRQFILSSKKLLLSDSGFYLCAWSTGLGYTFGSGTRLTVV.

This chain uses TRBV23-1 with TRBJ2-7, with 11 bases identical to TRBD1. TRBV23-1 is an ORF, and what it does is uncertain. V was clipped by 8 bases and J by 5 bases; unmatched bases: 14. There are 16 residues in the CDR3. CDR3 nucleotides: TGCGCCAGCGCCCTGGACAGGGGGCCGGAGATGGACGAGCAGTACTTC. This sequence encodes CASALDRGPEMDEQYF.

This clonotype turned up a few times. CDR3: CASSPGAGGETQYF. The CDR3 bases are TGTGCCAGCTCACCAGGTGCAGGGGGAGAGACCCAGTACTTC. This chain joins TRBV18 and TRBJ2-5, with 7 positions matching TRBD1. Per germline, CDR1 KGHSH and CDR2 LQKENI. With 2 bases clipped from V and 4 bases from J, the junction kept 4 bases outside the gene matches. CDR3 length: 14 residues.

V usage is TRBV5-1 and J usage is TRBJ1-1; TRBD1 might be the D (5 bases). Trimming shortened V by 5 bases and J by 2 bases, and 16 bases separated the two germline ends. The length of the CDR3 is 15 residues. Germline V gives CDR1 SGHRS, CDR2 YFSETQ. The CDR3 region has the DNA TGCGCCAGCAGACGGAAAGGTAGGGGCAACACTGAAGCTTTCTTT. It codes for CASRRKGRGNTEAFF. Variable domain in full (rest from reference TRBV5-1 and TRBJ1-1): KAGVTQTPRYLIKTRGQQVTLSCSPISGHRSVSWYQQTPGQGLQFLFEYFSETQRNKGNFPGRFSGRQFSNSRSEMNVSTLELGDSALYLCASRRKGRGNTEAFFGQGTRLTVV.

This clonotype appeared many times. The V gene is TRBV28, the J gene TRBJ2-1, with 14 bases lining up with TRBD2. The CDR3 totals 15 residues. CDR1 and CDR2 from the germline V gene are MDHEN and SYDVKM. V was pared by 3 bases and J by 6 bases, with 1 base of the junction left unmatched. The CDR3 spells CASSLGLAGANEQFF. CDR3 in DNA: TGTGCCAGCAGTTTGGGACTAGCGGGGGCCAATGAGCAGTTCTTC.

This clonotype was recorded at least ten times. The chain has TRBV27 and TRBJ2-1, with D possibly TRBD2 on 5 matching bases. This CDR3 comprises 13 residues. Germline CDR1 and CDR2: MNHEY and SMNVEV (reference sequence). The V and J ends lost 8 bases and 1 base respectively, with 9 bases between them. The CDR3 nucleotides read TGTGCCAGCGGTCTAGCATCCTACAATGAGCAGTTCTTC. Translating gives CASGLASYNEQFF.

The chain has TRBV18 and TRBJ1-2; D might be TRBD1 (6 bases). This CDR3 is 13 amino acids long. CDR1 KGHSH and CDR2 LQKENI come from the germline V gene. Deletions cut 6 bases from V and 6 bases from J, with 14 bases between. Here the CDR3 reads CASSLGQSDGYTF. CDR3 sequence (DNA): TGTGCCAGCTCGTTGGGACAATCGGATGGCTACACCTTC.

This clonotype was counted only a few times. V and J are TRBV29-1 and TRBJ2-7, with 11 bases that match TRBD1. This CDR3 spans 13 amino acids. CDR1 and CDR2 from the germline V gene are SQVTM and ANQGSEA. With 7 bases clipped from V and 5 bases from J, the junction kept 7 bases outside the gene matches. The chain's CDR3 is CSAGTGGGHEQYF. The CDR3 DNA reads TGCAGCGCCGGGACAGGGGGAGGCCACGAGCAGTACTTC.

This clonotype was detected ten times or more. The gene calls are TRBV28 and TRBJ2-3; no clear D. Trimming took 2 bases from V and 2 from J, leaving 11 bases between them. The CDR3 runs 15 residues. The germline V gene encodes CDR1 MDHEN and CDR2 SYDVKM. In nucleotides, the CDR3 is TGTGCCAGCAGTTTAAGGTTCTCGTACACAGATACGCAGTATTTT. This translates into CASSLRFSYTDTQYF.

This clonotype was observed many times. The chain links TRBV20-1 to TRBJ1-5, with D perhaps matching TRBD1 (5 bases). Per the germline V gene, CDR1 is DFQATT and CDR2 is SNEGSKA (reference sequence). V was trimmed by 5 bases and J by 0 bases, leaving 14 bases between them. CDR3 length equals 15 residues. This CDR3 is CSAGRRDHSNQPQHF. For the CDR3, the DNA is TGCAGTGCTGGCCGGCGGGACCATAGCAATCAGCCCCAGCATTTT.

This clonotype was detected many times. The V gene is TRBV2, the J gene TRBJ2-1; D uncertain. Germline V gives CDR1 SNHLY, CDR2 FYNNEI. CDR3 length: 12 amino acids. Trimming took 6 bases from V and 4 from J, leaving 7 bases between them. CDR3 in amino acids: CASSGPYNEQFF. The CDR3 bases are TGTGCCAGCAGCGGACCGTACAATGAGCAGTTCTTC.

This clonotype was observed many times. J is TRBJ1-2 and V is TRBV20-1; no reliable D call. Germline V gene data show CDR1 as DFQATT and CDR2 as SNEGSKA (reference sequence). The CDR3 totals 15 residues. The V and J ends lost 5 bases and 4 bases respectively, with 20 bases between them. CDR3 coding DNA: TGCAGTGCTGCGGCAGTAGGCTCCTCTACCTATGGCTACACCTTC. Translation gives CSAAAVGSSTYGYTF.

This clonotype has at least ten counts. This chain uses TRBV7-2 with TRBJ2-1; D unclear. The germline CDR1 and CDR2 sequences are SGHTA and FQGNSA. This CDR3 is built from 13 residues. The V and J ends lost 1 base and 6 bases respectively, with 7 bases between them. The CDR3 nucleotides are TGTGCCAGCAGCTTAGGGCAGTCCAATGAGCAGTTCTTC. This encodes CASSLGQSNEQFF. Looking up the rest from reference TRBV7-2 and TRBJ2-1 gives the full variable domain: GAGVSQSPSNKVTEKGKDVELRCDPISGHTALYWYRQSLGQGLEFLIYFQGNSAPDKSGLPSDRFSAERTGGSVSTLTIQRTQQEDSAVYLCASSLGQSNEQFFGPGTRLTVL.

The V and J genes are TRBV3-1 and TRBJ2-1, with D perhaps TRBD1 (6 bases). The CDR3 covers 14 residues. Trimming shortened V by 11 bases and J by 8 bases, and 22 bases separated the two germline ends. CDR1 and CDR2 from the germline V gene are LGHDT and YNNKEL (reference sequence). The CDR3 is CAFCLSRDNHEQFF. The DNA for the CDR3 is TGTGCCTTCTGTTTATCCCGGGACAATCATGAGCAGTTCTTC.

This clonotype was observed many times. The chain joins TRBV6-1 to TRBJ1-6, with D tentatively TRBD1 (6 bases). V lost 5 bases and J 6 bases, leaving 14 bases between the germline ends. CDR1 is MNHNS and CDR2 is SASEGT in the germline V gene. CDR3 length equals 15 residues. The CDR3 loop reads CASSPEKGGNSPLHF. The CDR3 DNA reads as TGTGCCAGCAGTCCCGAAAAGGGGGGTAATTCACCCCTCCACTTT.

In this sample, this clonotype turned up many times. The V and J genes are TRBV7-8 and TRBJ2-5, with 9 bases identical to TRBD1. This CDR3 comprises 18 residues. Germline CDR1 reads SGHVS; CDR2 reads FQNEAQ. V lost 1 base to trimming and J lost 2 bases; unmatched junction nucleotides: 11. The CDR3 DNA reads TGTGCCAGCAGCTTAGTGCCATCCGGGACAGGGCTACAAGAGACCCAGTACTTC. Its translation is CASSLVPSGTGLQETQYF.

This clonotype was counted many times. The V gene is TRBV7-2, the J gene TRBJ2-1; 7 positions agree with TRBD1. The germline V gene has CDR1 SGHTA and CDR2 FQGNSA. The ends lost 6 bases at V and 7 bases at J; junction bases unmatched: 12. The CDR3 runs 15 residues. The CDR3 is CASSLQGRVVNEQFF. The CDR3 nucleotides read TGTGCCAGCAGTCTACAGGGGCGAGTTGTAAATGAGCAGTTCTTC.

This clonotype was picked up many times. The chain couples TRBV6-2 or TRBV6-3 to TRBJ1-3; 7 bases line up with TRBD1. Germline-derived CDR1 and CDR2 are MNHEY and SVGEGT. The CDR3 runs to 15 residues. Trimming at V came to 6 bases and at J to 3 bases, leaving 8 bases not matched to a gene. The CDR3 DNA is TGTGCCAGCAGAAAACCGACAGGGAATGGAAACACCATATATTTT. Its protein is CASRKPTGNGNTIYF.

This clonotype appeared a single time. The chain has TRBV3-1 and TRBJ1-5; 12 bases fit TRBD1. V lost 10 bases to trimming and J lost 0 bases; unmatched junction nucleotides: 16. CDR3 length: 19 residues. From germline, CDR1 is LGHDT and CDR2 YNNKEL (reference sequence). The CDR3 DNA reads as TGTGCCATCTGCTTTTGGCGGGGACAGGGGGCATATAGCAATCAGCCCCAGCATTTT. Its protein product is CAICFWRGQGAYSNQPQHF.